This TCR beta chain was documented in a study of shared clonotypes between healthy human individuals. Overall study results and limits: Shared clonotypes: approximately 5% naive CD4, around 3.5% naive CD8, roughly 2.4% memory CD4, 0.4% to 0.5% memory CD8. Non-shared clonotypes had lower generation probabilities than those shared by all four donors.

From germline, CDR1 is SNHLY and CDR2 FYNNEI. The CDR3 consists of 14 residues. V lost 6 bases, J lost 5 bases, and 8 bases stayed unmatched. Concerning this clone: Antigen specificity is unknown.

The method was immunoSEQ multiplex PCR; TCRdb's version includes in-frame clones alone and lacks a portion of them. The table includes millions of clones, approximately 92% detected once. The source material was naive CD4+ T cells sorted from blood. Regarding subset: CD45RA+ positively selected. The chain employs TRBV2 and TRBJ2-7; 9 bases are shared with TRBD1. This clonotype was sampled from a man aged 18 to 30 in good health. CDR3 bases: TGTGCCAGCAGGGCGGGACAGGGAAGGCACGAGCAGTACTTC. It translates to CASRAGQGRHEQYF.